This entry concerns a single TCR beta chain. Its specificity is unknown. This sample stems from a study of T cell repertoires in cytomegalovirus infection. About the study: CMV epitopes that were recently identified and HLA-C-restricted were used alongside well-studied HLA-B-restricted ones. Both a matching HLA type and CMV infection were indicated by public TCR beta signatures. Study conclusions and caveats: The ex vivo response was dominated by HLA-C-restricted CMV-specific TCR beta clonotypes.

TCRdb itself ran the reads through MiXCR, one entry per CDR3 protein. The table has around 750,000 distinct CDR3 sequences, about 30% seen once. CDR1 MNHEY and CDR2 SMNVEV come from the germline V gene (reference sequence). The CDR3 consists of 19 residues. V lost 0 bases to trimming and J lost 3 bases, with 23 bases between them. The chain links TRBV27 to TRBJ1-1; D remains unclear. This receptor was obtained from a human donor in good health (CMV status not recorded). Some clones in this sample may be carry-over from other donors' samples. Here the sequenced sample was cultured CD8+ T cells from PBMCs, taken from culture after CMV antigen stimulation. The CDR3 reads CASSLSGVPGIGWDTEAFF. The CDR3 DNA sequence: TGTGCCAGCAGTTTATCTGGGGTCCCGGGGATAGGATGGGACACTGAAGCTTTCTTT.